Listed below are T cell receptor beta chains from one sample, sequenced in a study of graft-versus-host responses after intestinal transplantation. Using immunoSEQ multiplex PCR, the repertoire was profiled, and TCRdb retains in-frame clones only, with some absent. The table lists more than 70,000 clones, around 84% of them singletons. Their specific antigens are unknown. This sample comprised unstimulated CD4+ T cells sorted from spleen or lymph node cells, obtained before intestinal transplant. All receptors come from a human donor who received an intestinal transplant. The CDR3 runs from the conserved cysteine through the conserved F or W. The order of the fields is CDR3 DNA, CDR3 protein, D gene, V gene, clone size, J gene. The D gene is left open where the match is weak. Not all rows give a size; the values are once, few, many and, for expanded clones, a class.

CDR3nt: TGCGCCAGCAGTCAAAAGGAGGCGGGACAGGGGTATCCTAGCACAGATACGCAGTATTTT
CDR3aa: CASSQKEAGQGYPSTDTQYF
d_gene: TRBD1
v_gene: TRBV23-1
abundance: NA
j_gene: TRBJ2-3

CDR3nt: TGTGCCAGCTCGCGTGTGGGGAGCACCGGGGAGCTGTTTTTT
CDR3aa: CASSRVGSTGELFF
d_gene: NA
v_gene: TRBV25-1
abundance: NA
j_gene: TRBJ2-2

CDR3nt: TGCGCCAGCAGCTTGACAGGGATAAACATTCAGTACTTC
CDR3aa: CASSLTGINIQYF
d_gene: NA
v_gene: TRBV5-1
abundance: NA
j_gene: TRBJ2-4

CDR3nt: TGTGCCAGCAGAGGGGGACCCGACGAGCAGTACTTC
CDR3aa: CASRGGPDEQYF
d_gene: NA
v_gene: TRBV6-6
abundance: NA
j_gene: TRBJ2-7

CDR3nt: TGCGCCAGCAGCTTACCTTGGGACAGGGAGGAGACTGGGGCCAACGTCCTGACTTTC
CDR3aa: CASSLPWDREETGANVLTF
d_gene: TRBD1
v_gene: TRBV5-1
abundance: NA
j_gene: TRBJ2-6

CDR3nt: TGCGCCAGCAGCACAGGACAGGCTTTAGCCGGAGGCTACACCTTC
CDR3aa: CASSTGQALAGGYTF
d_gene: TRBD1
v_gene: TRBV5-1
abundance: NA
j_gene: TRBJ1-2

CDR3nt: TGCGCCAGCAGCTTGGCGGGGACAGGAATCGGTGAGCAGTACTTC
CDR3aa: CASSLAGTGIGEQYF
d_gene: TRBD1
v_gene: TRBV5-1
abundance: NA
j_gene: TRBJ2-7

CDR3nt: TGTGCCAGCAGTTCCACGAGCTACGAGCAGTACTTC
CDR3aa: CASSSTSYEQYF
d_gene: NA
v_gene: TRBV2
abundance: few
j_gene: TRBJ2-7

CDR3nt: TGCGCCAGCAGCATCGGACTCCAAGAGACCCAGTACTTC
CDR3aa: CASSIGLQETQYF
d_gene: NA
v_gene: TRBV5-1
abundance: NA
j_gene: TRBJ2-5

CDR3nt: TGCGCCAGCAGCCCCATGGACAGGGGAGGAGGCTATGGCTACACCTTC
CDR3aa: CASSPMDRGGGYGYTF
d_gene: TRBD1
v_gene: TRBV4-1
abundance: NA
j_gene: TRBJ1-2

CDR3nt: TGTGCCAGCACCGTAGGCCCAGGAAGTACAGATACGCAGTATTTT
CDR3aa: CASTVGPGSTDTQYF
d_gene: NA
v_gene: TRBV27
abundance: NA
j_gene: TRBJ2-3

CDR3nt: TGTGCCATCAGCGAGTTGACTAGCGGCTACAATGAGCAGTTCTTC
CDR3aa: CAISELTSGYNEQFF
d_gene: TRBD2
v_gene: TRBV10-3
abundance: NA
j_gene: TRBJ2-1

CDR3nt: TGTGCCAGCAGTTTCGTCCTAGCGGGTTACGAGCAGTACTTC
CDR3aa: CASSFVLAGYEQYF
d_gene: TRBD2
v_gene: TRBV28
abundance: NA
j_gene: TRBJ2-7

CDR3nt: TGTGCCAGCAAACGACAGGGGAACACTGAAGCTTTCTTT
CDR3aa: CASKRQGNTEAFF
d_gene: TRBD1
v_gene: TRBV6-6
abundance: few
j_gene: TRBJ1-1

CDR3nt: TGTGCCAGCTCACCACCGGCAGGGCAAGAGACCCAGTACTTC
CDR3aa: CASSPPAGQETQYF
d_gene: NA
v_gene: TRBV18
abundance: NA
j_gene: TRBJ2-5

CDR3nt: TGTGCCAGCAGGACGGACAGGGGCTCCCACGAGCAGTACTTC
CDR3aa: CASRTDRGSHEQYF
d_gene: TRBD1
v_gene: TRBV2
abundance: NA
j_gene: TRBJ2-7

CDR3nt: TGTGCCAGCAAAGCTAGCTCTATCAATGAGCAGTTCTTC
CDR3aa: CASKASSINEQFF
d_gene: NA
v_gene: TRBV6-5
abundance: NA
j_gene: TRBJ2-1

CDR3nt: NA
CDR3aa: CASSFRARGETQYF
d_gene: NA
v_gene: TRBV5-5
abundance: NA
j_gene: TRBJ2-5

CDR3nt: TGTGCCAGCAGGGCGTCCGGGACTAGCGTTCAAGAGACCCAGTACTTC
CDR3aa: CASRASGTSVQETQYF
d_gene: TRBD2
v_gene: TRBV5-5
abundance: NA
j_gene: TRBJ2-5

CDR3nt: TGCGCCAGCAGCTTGGGCGGGCCAACTACTGTCTACGAGCAGTACTTC
CDR3aa: CASSLGGPTTVYEQYF
d_gene: NA
v_gene: TRBV5-1
abundance: NA
j_gene: TRBJ2-7

CDR3nt: TGCGCCAGCAGCCACGCCGACAGTCGATATAGCAATCAGCCCCAGCATTTT
CDR3aa: CASSHADSRYSNQPQHF
d_gene: NA
v_gene: TRBV4-1
abundance: few
j_gene: TRBJ1-5

CDR3nt: TGTGCCAGCAGTTACGACAGATTGAACACTGAAGCTTTCTTT
CDR3aa: CASSYDRLNTEAFF
d_gene: NA
v_gene: TRBV6-7
abundance: NA
j_gene: TRBJ1-1